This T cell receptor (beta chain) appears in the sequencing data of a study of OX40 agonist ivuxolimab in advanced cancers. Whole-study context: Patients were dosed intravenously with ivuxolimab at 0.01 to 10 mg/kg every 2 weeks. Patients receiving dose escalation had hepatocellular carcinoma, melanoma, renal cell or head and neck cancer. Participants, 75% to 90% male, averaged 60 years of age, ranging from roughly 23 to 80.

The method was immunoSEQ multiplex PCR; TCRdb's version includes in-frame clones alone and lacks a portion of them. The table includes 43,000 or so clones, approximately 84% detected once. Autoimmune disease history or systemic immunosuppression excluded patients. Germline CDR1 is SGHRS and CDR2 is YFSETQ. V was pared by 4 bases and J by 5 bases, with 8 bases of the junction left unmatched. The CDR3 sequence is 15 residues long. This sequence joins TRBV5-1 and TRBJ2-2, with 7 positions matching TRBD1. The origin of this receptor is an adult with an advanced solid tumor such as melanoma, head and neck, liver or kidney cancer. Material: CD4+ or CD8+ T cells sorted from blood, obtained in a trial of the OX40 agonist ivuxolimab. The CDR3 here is CASSTTGLDTGELFF. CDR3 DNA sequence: TGCGCCAGCAGCACGACAGGGTTGGATACCGGGGAGCTGTTTTTT.